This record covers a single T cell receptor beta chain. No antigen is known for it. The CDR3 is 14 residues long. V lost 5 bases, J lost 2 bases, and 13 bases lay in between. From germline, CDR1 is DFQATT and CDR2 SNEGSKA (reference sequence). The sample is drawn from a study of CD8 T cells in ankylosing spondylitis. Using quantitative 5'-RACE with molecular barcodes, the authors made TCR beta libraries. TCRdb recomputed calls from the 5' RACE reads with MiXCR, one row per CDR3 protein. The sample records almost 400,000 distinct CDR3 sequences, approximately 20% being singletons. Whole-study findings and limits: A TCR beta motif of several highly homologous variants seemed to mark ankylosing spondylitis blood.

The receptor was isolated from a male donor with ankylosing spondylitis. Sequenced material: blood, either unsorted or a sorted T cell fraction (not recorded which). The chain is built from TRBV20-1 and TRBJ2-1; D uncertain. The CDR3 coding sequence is TGCAGTGCTCACGTCGGCGGTACCTACAATGAGCAGTTCTTC. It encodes CSAHVGGTYNEQFF.